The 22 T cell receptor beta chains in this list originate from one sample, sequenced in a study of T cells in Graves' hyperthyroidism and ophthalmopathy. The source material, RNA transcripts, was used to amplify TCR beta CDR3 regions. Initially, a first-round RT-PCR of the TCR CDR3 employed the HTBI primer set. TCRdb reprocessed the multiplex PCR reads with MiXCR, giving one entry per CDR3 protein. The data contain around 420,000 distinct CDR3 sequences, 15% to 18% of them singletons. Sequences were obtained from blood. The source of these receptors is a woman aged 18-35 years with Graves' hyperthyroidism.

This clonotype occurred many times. In DNA form, the CDR3 reads TGCGCCAGCAGCCGGCCGAAAGACAGGCACACAGATACGCAGTATTTT. It is translated as CASSRPKDRHTDTQYF. This chain links TRBV5-1 with TRBJ2-3; maybe TRBD1 (6 bases). The germline V gene has CDR1 SGHRS and CDR2 YFSETQ. The V end was cut by 4 bases, the J end by 2 bases, with 17 bases between. The CDR3 covers 16 residues.

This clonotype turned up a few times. Here the CDR3 reads CASSPGTPSLALDTQYF. The CDR3 DNA sequence: TGTGCCAGCAGTCCCGGGACACCGAGTTTGGCCTTAGATACGCAGTATTTT. V is TRBV27 and J is TRBJ2-3, with D possibly matching TRBD1 (6 bases). V dropped 5 bases and J dropped 5 bases, with 23 bases sitting between them. The CDR3 runs 17 residues. Germline values: CDR1 MNHEY, CDR2 SMNVEV (reference sequence).

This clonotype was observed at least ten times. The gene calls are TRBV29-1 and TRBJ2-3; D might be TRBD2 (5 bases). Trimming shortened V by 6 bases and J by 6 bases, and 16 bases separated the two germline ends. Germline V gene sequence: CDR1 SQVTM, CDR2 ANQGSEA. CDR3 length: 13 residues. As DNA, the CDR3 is TGCAGCGTCGCCTTGGAGGTGGGGGATACGCAGTATTTT. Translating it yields CSVALEVGDTQYF.

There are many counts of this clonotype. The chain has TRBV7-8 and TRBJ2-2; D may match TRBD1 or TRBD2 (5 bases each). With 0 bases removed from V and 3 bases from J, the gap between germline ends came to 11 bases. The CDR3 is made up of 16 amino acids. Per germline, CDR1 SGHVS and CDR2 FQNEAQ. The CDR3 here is CASSLAQGPDTGELFF. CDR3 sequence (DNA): TGTGCCAGCAGCTTAGCGCAGGGACCCGACACCGGGGAGCTGTTTTTT.

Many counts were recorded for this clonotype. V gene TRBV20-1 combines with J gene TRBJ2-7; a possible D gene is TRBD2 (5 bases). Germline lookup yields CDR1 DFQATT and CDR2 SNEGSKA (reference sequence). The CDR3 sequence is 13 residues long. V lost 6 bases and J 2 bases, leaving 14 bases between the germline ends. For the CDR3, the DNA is TGCAGTGCAGTCAGCGGATCCACCTACGAGCAGTACTTC. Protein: CSAVSGSTYEQYF.

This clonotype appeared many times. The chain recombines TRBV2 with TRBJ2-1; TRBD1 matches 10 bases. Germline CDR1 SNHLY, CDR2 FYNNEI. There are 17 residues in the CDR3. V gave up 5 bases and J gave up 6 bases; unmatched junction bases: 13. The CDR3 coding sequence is TGTGCCAGCAGTAAAAGGGGACAGGGGAGCTACGGCAATGAGCAGTTCTTC. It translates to CASSKRGQGSYGNEQFF.

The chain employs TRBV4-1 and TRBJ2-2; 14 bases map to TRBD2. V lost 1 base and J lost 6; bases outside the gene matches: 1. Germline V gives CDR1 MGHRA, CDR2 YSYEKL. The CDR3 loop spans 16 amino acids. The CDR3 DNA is TGCGCCAGCAGCCAAGTGACTAGCGGGAGGGCCGGGGAGCTGTTTTTT. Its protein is CASSQVTSGRAGELFF.

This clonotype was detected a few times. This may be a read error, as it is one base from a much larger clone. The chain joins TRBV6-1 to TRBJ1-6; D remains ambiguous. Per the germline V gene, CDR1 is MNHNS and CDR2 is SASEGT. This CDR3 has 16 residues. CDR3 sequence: CASTDPRTGYNSPLRF. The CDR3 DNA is TGTGCCAGCACCGACCCCCGGACGGGTTATAATTCACCCCTCCGCTTT.

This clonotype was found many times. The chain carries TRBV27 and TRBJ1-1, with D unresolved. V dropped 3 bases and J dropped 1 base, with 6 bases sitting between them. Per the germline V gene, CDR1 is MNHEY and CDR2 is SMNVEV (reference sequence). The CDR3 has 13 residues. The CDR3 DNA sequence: TGTGCCAGCAGTTTCCGGGGGAACACTGAAGCTTTCTTT. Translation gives CASSFRGNTEAFF.

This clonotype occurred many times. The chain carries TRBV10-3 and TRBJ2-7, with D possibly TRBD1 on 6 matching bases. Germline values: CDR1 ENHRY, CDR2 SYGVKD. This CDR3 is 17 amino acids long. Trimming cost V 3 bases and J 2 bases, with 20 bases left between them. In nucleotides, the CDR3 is TGTGCCATCAGTGAACCCACCGTGACAGGACGTCCCTACGAGCAGTACTTC. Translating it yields CAISEPTVTGRPYEQYF.

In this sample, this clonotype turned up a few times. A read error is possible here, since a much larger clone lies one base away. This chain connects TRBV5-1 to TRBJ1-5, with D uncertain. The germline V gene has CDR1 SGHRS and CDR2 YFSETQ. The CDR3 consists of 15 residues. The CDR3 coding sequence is TGCGTCAGCAGCTTGGCGGGCAGCCACAATCAGCCCCAGCATTTT. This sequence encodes CVSSLAGSHNQPQHF.

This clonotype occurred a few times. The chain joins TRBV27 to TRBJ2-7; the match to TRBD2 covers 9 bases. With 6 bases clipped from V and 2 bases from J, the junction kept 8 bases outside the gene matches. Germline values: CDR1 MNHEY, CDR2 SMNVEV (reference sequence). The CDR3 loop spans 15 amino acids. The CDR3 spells CASRRLTSGAYEQYF. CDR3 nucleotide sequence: TGTGCCAGCAGAAGACTGACTAGCGGTGCCTACGAGCAGTACTTC.

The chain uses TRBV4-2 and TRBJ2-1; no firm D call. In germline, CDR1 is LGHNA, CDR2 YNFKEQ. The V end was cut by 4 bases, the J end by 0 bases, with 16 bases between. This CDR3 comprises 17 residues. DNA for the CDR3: TGTGCCAGCAGCCTAAACTTAGCCGGAAGCTCCTACAATGAGCAGTTCTTC. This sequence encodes CASSLNLAGSSYNEQFF.

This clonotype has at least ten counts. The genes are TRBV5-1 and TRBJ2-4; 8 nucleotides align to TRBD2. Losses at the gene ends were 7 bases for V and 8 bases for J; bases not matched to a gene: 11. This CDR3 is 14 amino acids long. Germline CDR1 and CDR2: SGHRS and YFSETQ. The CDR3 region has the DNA TGCGCCAGCCGACGGCGGGAGGCCGAGGACATTCAGTACTTC. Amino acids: CASRRREAEDIQYF.

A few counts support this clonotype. The chain's CDR3 is CASSFPIPYGYTF. CDR3 bases: TGTGCCAGCAGCTTTCCAATTCCCTATGGCTACACCTTC. The gene calls are TRBV7-9 and TRBJ1-2; D not resolved. CDR1 and CDR2 (germline): SEHNR, FQNEAQ (reference sequence). V lost 3 bases to trimming and J lost 4 bases, with 9 bases between them. The CDR3 is made up of 13 amino acids.

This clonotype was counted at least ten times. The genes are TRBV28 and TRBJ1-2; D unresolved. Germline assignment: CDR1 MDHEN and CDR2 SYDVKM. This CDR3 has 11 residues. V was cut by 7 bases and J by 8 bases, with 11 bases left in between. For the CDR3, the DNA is TGTGCCAGCACTCAAAACTGGGGCTACACCTTC. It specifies CASTQNWGYTF.

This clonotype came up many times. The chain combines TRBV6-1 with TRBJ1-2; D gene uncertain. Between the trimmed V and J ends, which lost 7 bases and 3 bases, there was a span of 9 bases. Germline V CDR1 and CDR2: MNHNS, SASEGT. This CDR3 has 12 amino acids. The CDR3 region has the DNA TGTGCCAGCAAGAAGCAAGACTATGGCTACACCTTC. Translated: CASKKQDYGYTF.

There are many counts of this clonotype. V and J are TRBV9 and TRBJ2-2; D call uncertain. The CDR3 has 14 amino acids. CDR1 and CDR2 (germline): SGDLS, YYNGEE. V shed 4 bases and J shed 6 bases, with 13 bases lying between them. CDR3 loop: CASSTNAWSGELFF. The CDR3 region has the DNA TGTGCCAGCAGCACGAATGCGTGGTCCGGGGAGCTGTTTTTT.

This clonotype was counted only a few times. The CDR3, as DNA: TGTGCCAGCAGCTCCTATTCCGGGAGCGGTCTATACGAGCAGTACTTC. Its protein is CASSSYSGSGLYEQYF. The chain employs TRBV5-8 and TRBJ2-7; D possibly corresponds to TRBD2 (6 bases). CDR1 is SGHTS, CDR2 YDEGEE, per germline. The CDR3 consists of 16 residues. V lost 3 bases to trimming and J lost 4 bases, with 20 bases between them.

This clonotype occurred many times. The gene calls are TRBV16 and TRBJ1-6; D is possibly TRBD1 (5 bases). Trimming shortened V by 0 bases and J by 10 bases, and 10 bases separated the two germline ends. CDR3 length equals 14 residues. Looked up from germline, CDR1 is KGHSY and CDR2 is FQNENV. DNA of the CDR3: TGTGCCAGCAGCCAATCCAGGGTGGAATCACCCCTCCACTTT. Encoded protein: CASSQSRVESPLHF.

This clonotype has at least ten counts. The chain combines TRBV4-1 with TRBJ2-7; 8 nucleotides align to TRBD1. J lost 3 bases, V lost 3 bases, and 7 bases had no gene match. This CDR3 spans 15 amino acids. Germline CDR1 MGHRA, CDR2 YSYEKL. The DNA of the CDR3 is TGCGCCAGCAGCCATGTCCGGGACAGGTTCTACGAGCAGTACTTC. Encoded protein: CASSHVRDRFYEQYF.

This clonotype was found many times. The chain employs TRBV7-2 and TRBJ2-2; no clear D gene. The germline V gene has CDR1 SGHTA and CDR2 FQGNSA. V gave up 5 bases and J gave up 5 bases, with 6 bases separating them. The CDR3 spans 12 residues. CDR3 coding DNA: TGTGCCAGCAGCACCCGTACCGGGGAGCTGTTTTTT. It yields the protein CASSTRTGELFF.